These 13 T cell receptor beta chains share one sample of origin, sequenced in a study of T cell repertoires in cytomegalovirus infection. TCRdb reprocessed the reads via MiXCR and lists one record per CDR3 protein. The sample has about 230,000 distinct CDR3 sequences, 22% seen once; the top ten hold around a sixth. Sequencing was done on a sample of CD8+ T cells from PBMCs. The receptors were sampled from a human donor in good health (CMV status not recorded). Some clones in this sample may be carry-over from other donors' samples.

J is TRBJ1-5 and V is TRBV20-1; D gene uncertain. This CDR3 comprises 13 residues. V was cut by 3 bases and J by 3 bases, with 9 bases left in between. In germline, CDR1 is DFQATT, CDR2 SNEGSKA (reference sequence). The CDR3 is CSASYNTNQPQHF. CDR3 DNA sequence: TGCAGTGCTAGTTATAACACCAATCAGCCCCAGCATTTT.

This clonotype was found a few times. The rearrangement joins TRBV27 to TRBJ2-1, with a weak D call TRBD1 (6 bases). Trimming shortened V by 3 bases and J by 9 bases, and 12 bases separated the two germline ends. CDR1 is MNHEY, CDR2 SMNVEV, per germline (reference sequence). This CDR3 region has 13 residues. The DNA for the CDR3 is TGTGCCAGCAGTTTCCCTAACAGGGTTGAGCAGTTCTTC. Amino acids: CASSFPNRVEQFF.

This chain links TRBV18 with TRBJ1-4; D gene ambiguous. V was shortened by 3 bases and J by 0 bases, with 8 bases between the two germline ends. There are 15 residues in the CDR3. Germline V gene data show CDR1 as KGHSH and CDR2 as LQKENI. The CDR3 here is CASSPAATTNEKLFF. Written as DNA, the CDR3 is TGTGCCAGCTCACCCGCAGCGACAACTAATGAAAAACTGTTTTTT.

This clonotype has ten or more counts. CDR3 amino acids: CASSPRPGSYEQYF. Here the CDR3 DNA reads TGTGCCAGCAGTCCACGCCCGGGGTCGTACGAGCAGTACTTC. The chain joins TRBV12-3 or TRBV12-4 to TRBJ2-7; D possibly corresponds to TRBD2 (5 bases). The CDR3 runs 14 residues. V was shortened by 5 bases and J by 4 bases, with 15 bases between the two germline ends.

This clonotype was detected ten times or more. V is TRBV28 and J is TRBJ2-3, with unresolved D. V was trimmed by 1 base and J by 6 bases, leaving 8 bases between them. There are 13 residues in the CDR3. Germline CDR1 is MDHEN and CDR2 is SYDVKM. The CDR3 coding sequence is TGTGCCAGCAGTTTATATTGGTATGATACGCAGTATTTT. Encoded protein: CASSLYWYDTQYF.

This chain connects TRBV5-4 to TRBJ2-3; 10 bases are shared with TRBD2. The germline V gene encodes CDR1 SGHNT and CDR2 YYREEE (reference sequence). The CDR3 length is 16 residues. Trimming removed 2 bases from V and 4 bases from J; junction bases left unmatched: 7. The CDR3 loop is CASSFRSGGASDTQYF. CDR3 nucleotide sequence: TGTGCCAGCAGCTTTCGCAGCGGGGGGGCATCAGATACGCAGTATTTT.

This clonotype was observed many times. V is TRBV14 and J is TRBJ2-2; TRBD1 matches at 7 bases. Looked up from germline, CDR1 is SGHDN and CDR2 is FVKESK. V shed 2 bases and J 7 bases; nucleotides not matched to a gene: 16. The CDR3 consists of 18 residues. The CDR3 loop is CASSQLHTGTVDGGELFF. The CDR3 nucleotides read TGTGCCAGCAGCCAACTACACACCGGGACAGTCGACGGCGGGGAGCTGTTTTTT.

The chain is built from TRBV7-9 and TRBJ1-2; tentatively, D is TRBD1 (5 bases). Deletions cut 5 bases from V and 4 bases from J, with 17 bases between. CDR1 and CDR2 (germline): SEHNR, FQNEAQ (reference sequence). The CDR3 consists of 15 residues. CDR3 sequence: CASSPVQGLSYGYTF. The DNA for the CDR3 is TGTGCCAGCAGCCCCGTCCAGGGACTCAGCTATGGCTACACCTTC.

This clonotype was recorded at least ten times. The junction does not match germline at one end; this may be a read error. The genes are TRBV7-2 and TRBJ2-7; TRBD1 aligns across 9 bases. CDR3 length: 19 residues. The germline CDR1 and CDR2 sequences are SGHTA and FQGNSA. CDR3 protein: CASSLDDGTGWRDPYAQYF. Written as DNA, the CDR3 is TGTGCCAGCAGCTTAGATGATGGGACAGGGTGGAGGGACCCTTACGCGCAGTACTTC.

The rearrangement links TRBV5-6 to TRBJ2-1, with a tentative D call TRBD2 (7 bases). The CDR3 contains 16 residues. CDR1 is SGHDT and CDR2 is YYEEEE in the germline V gene. V was trimmed by 1 base and J by 8 bases, leaving 19 bases between them. This chain's CDR3 is CASSLSGGAGIYEQFF. CDR3 nucleotides: TGTGCCAGCAGCTTGAGTGGGGGGGCCGGAATCTATGAGCAGTTCTTC.

This clonotype was observed a handful of times. The rearrangement uses TRBV20-1 and TRBJ2-7; D possibly corresponds to TRBD1 (6 bases). Trimming took off 6 bases at V and 4 bases at J, with 16 bases between the two ends. The CDR3 has 13 amino acids. Germline CDR1 reads DFQATT; CDR2 reads SNEGSKA (reference sequence). CDR3 protein: CSANPQGRYEQYF. CDR3 coding DNA: TGCAGTGCCAACCCACAGGGCAGGTACGAGCAGTACTTC.

This clonotype was counted a few times. The chain combines TRBV12-3 or TRBV12-4 with TRBJ1-1; D is uncertain. There are 13 residues in the CDR3. Trimming removed 5 bases from V and 5 bases from J, with 12 bases in between. The CDR3 loop reads CASSPTGRTEAFF. The CDR3 coding sequence is TGTGCCAGCAGTCCAACCGGAAGGACTGAAGCTTTCTTT.

This clonotype was seen many times. The chain links TRBV19 to TRBJ1-1; D ambiguous. Trimming removed 5 bases from V and 5 bases from J, with 15 bases in between. Germline values: CDR1 LNHDA, CDR2 SQIVND (reference sequence). The CDR3 loop spans 14 amino acids. In nucleotides, the CDR3 is TGTGCCAGTAGTCTTTCGGGAGGCTGGACTGAAGCTTTCTTT. Translated, it gives CASSLSGGWTEAFF.